This T cell receptor (beta chain) was sequenced during a study of CD8+ T cells in alopecia areata. Study-level findings and limits: Persistence during tofacitinib was seen for many expanded lesional clones in scalp and blood. Treatment with tofacitinib significantly lowered scalp clonality and reduced expanded CD8+ clones among the top 100. Clarity of TCR sharing across patients fell short of that in mice, possibly HLA-related.

Investigators isolated RNA and reverse transcribed it into cDNA to act as the sequencing template. Some clones are missing from TCRdb's copy, which holds only in-frame ones; the method was immunoSEQ multiplex PCR. The profile shows about 200,000 clones, around 60% of them singletons. Note on this clone: Its antigen is not known.

Looked up from germline, CDR1 is LNHDA and CDR2 is SQIVND (reference sequence). The CDR3 runs to 13 residues. The V end was cut by 3 bases, the J end by 9 bases, with 14 bases between. Treatment: oral pan-JAK inhibitor, 5-10 mg twice daily. V is TRBV19 and J is TRBJ1-2, with D tentatively TRBD1 (5 bases). This clonotype was sampled from a human donor with alopecia areata. The sequencing here drew on CD4+ T cells sorted from blood, taken at week 4, from a patient treated with tofacitinib. The CDR3 loop is CASSIPGTHSYTF. Written as DNA, the CDR3 is TGTGCCAGTAGTATTCCAGGGACGCATAGCTACACCTTC. Full variable domain (missing parts from reference TRBV19 and TRBJ1-2): DGGITQSPKYLFRKEGQNVTLSCEQNLNHDAMYWYRQDPGQGLRLIYYSQIVNDFQKGDIAEGYSVSREKKESFPLTVTSAQKNPTAFYLCASSIPGTHSYTFGSGTRLTVV.